Detailed here is one T cell receptor beta chain. This record comes from a study of blood T cell repertoires in COVID-19. Overall study context: In each case, the material was cDNA or gDNA derived from T cells, B-cell-depleted T cells, or PBMCs.

Trimming left V 3 bases short and J 0 bases short, with 6 bases between. CDR1 is MDHEN, CDR2 SYDVKM, per germline. The CDR3 loop spans 14 amino acids. Authors' processing steps: Estimation of nucleated cell counts was performed using reference gene primer amplification. The table came from immunoSEQ multiplex PCR; TCRdb's copy has only in-frame clones and leaves some out. V, J and clone size are those of that table, while D and trimming were read from the DNA. The data show about 120,000 clones, approximately 83% seen once. The receptor was isolated from a man aged 55 to 69 with acute or convalescent COVID-19. Sequencing was performed on peripheral blood. This chain joins TRBV28 and TRBJ1-3; D is uncertain. The CDR3 sequence: CASSLGTSGNTIYF. The CDR3 nucleotides are TGTGCCAGCAGTTTGGGCACCTCTGGAAACACCATATATTTT.